Sequencing of this T cell receptor (beta chain) was carried out in a study of early T cells in non-severe SARS-CoV-2 infection. This clonotype turned up a few times. Separate cDNA molecules each had unique molecular identifiers attached to them. TCRdb passed the 5' RACE reads through MiXCR, listing each CDR3 protein once. The repertoire holds some 85,000 distinct CDR3 sequences, with approximately 13% as singletons. The specimen was whole blood. This receptor was identified in an adult who was a healthcare worker with PCR-confirmed SARS-CoV-2 infection or an uninfected control (not recorded which).

The DNA for the CDR3 is TGTGCCAGCAGCCCCGACAGGGACAATCAGCCCCAGCATTTT. Translating gives CASSPDRDNQPQHF. The rearrangement uses TRBV7-8 and TRBJ1-5; TRBD1 agrees at 7 bases. The CDR3 extends over 14 amino acids. V was pared by 5 bases and J by 3 bases, with 4 bases of the junction left unmatched. CDR1 is SGHVS, CDR2 FQNEAQ, per germline.